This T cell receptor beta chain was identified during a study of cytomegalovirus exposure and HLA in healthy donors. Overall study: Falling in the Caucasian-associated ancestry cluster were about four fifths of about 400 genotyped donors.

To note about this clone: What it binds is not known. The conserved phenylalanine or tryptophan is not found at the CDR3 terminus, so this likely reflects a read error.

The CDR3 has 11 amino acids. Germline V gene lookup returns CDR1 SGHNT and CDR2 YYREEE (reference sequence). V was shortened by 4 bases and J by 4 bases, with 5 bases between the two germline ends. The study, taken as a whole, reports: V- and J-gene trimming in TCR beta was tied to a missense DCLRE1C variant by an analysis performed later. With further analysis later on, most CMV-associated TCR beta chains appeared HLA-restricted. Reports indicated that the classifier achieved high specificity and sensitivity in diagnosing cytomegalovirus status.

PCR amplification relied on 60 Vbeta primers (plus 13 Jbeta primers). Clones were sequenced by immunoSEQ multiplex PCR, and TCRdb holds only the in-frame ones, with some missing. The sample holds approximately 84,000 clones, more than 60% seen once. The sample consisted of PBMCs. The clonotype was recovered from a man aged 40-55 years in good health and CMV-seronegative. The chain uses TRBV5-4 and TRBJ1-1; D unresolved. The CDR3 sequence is CASSLGTEAFL. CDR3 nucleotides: TGTGCCAGCAGCCTGGGCACTGAAGCTTTCCTT.